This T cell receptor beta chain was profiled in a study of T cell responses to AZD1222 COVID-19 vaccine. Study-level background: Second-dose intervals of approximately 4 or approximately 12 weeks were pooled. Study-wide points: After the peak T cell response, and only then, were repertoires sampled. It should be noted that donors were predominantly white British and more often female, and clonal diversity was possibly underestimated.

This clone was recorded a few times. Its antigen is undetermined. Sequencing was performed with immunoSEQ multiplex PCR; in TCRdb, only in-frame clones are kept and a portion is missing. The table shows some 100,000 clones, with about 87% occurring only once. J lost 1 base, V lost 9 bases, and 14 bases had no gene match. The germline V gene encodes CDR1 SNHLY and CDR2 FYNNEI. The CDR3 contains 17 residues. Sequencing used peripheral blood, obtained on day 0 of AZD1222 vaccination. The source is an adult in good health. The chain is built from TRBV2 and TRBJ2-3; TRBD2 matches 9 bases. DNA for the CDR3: TGTGCCAGTGGGGGTAGCGGGGGAAGGACCCGCACAGATACGCAGTATTTT. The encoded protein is CASGGSGGRTRTDTQYF.